What follows are 2 T cell receptor beta chains derived from one specimen sequenced in a study of T-cell memory formation after mild COVID-19. MiXCR was run by TCRdb on the 5' RACE reads, yielding one entry per CDR3 protein. The sample gives 400,000 to 500,000 distinct CDR3 sequences, less than 25% of which show up once; 8.8% is in the top ten. The sample consisted of PBMCs or a T cell subset sorted from them (not recorded which). The receptors were sampled from an adult woman who had mild COVID-19 (a few samples of this study predate the infection). Cell type and time point are not known.

This clonotype was observed a few times. The genes are TRBV9 and TRBJ1-1, with TRBD1 identical over 7 bases. J lost 4 bases, V lost 6 bases, and 9 bases had no gene match. Germline CDR1 is SGDLS and CDR2 is YYNGEE. The CDR3 extends over 14 amino acids. CDR3: CASNPGEGATEAFF. In nucleotides, the CDR3 is TGTGCCAGCAACCCTGGTGAGGGGGCCACTGAAGCTTTCTTT.

The V call is TRBV29-1, the J call TRBJ2-7; TRBD1 agrees at 9 bases. CDR1 and CDR2 from the germline V gene are SQVTM and ANQGSEA. The length of the CDR3 is 14 residues. J was trimmed by 2 bases and V by 6 bases; bases with no gene match: 8. The chain's CDR3 is CSVPAGTGTYEQYF. CDR3 sequence (DNA): TGCAGCGTCCCAGCCGGGACAGGGACCTACGAGCAGTACTTC.